This T cell receptor beta chain was recovered during a study of CD8 T cells in acute hepatitis C reinfection. Trimming left V 2 bases short and J 5 bases short, with 13 bases between. The CDR3 totals 14 residues. CDR1 is MNHEY and CDR2 is SVGAGI in the germline V gene. TCRdb keeps only in-frame clones here, not all; method: immunoSEQ multiplex PCR. The sample has 30,000 to 45,000 clones; approximately 85% are singletons. The time point was: naive CD8 control sorted from an acute-time-point sample. This clone was seen just once. The receptor comes from a woman between 18 and 29 years old who spontaneously cleared hepatitis C infection. Sequencing was carried out using naive CD8+ T cells from PBMCs. This sequence joins TRBV6-5 and TRBJ2-7; D might be TRBD1 or TRBD2, each matching 6 bases. The CDR3 region is CASSYRGLGDEQYF. The DNA for the CDR3 is TGTGCCAGCAGTTACCGGGGGCTGGGGGACGAGCAGTACTTC.